Below, 10 T cell receptor beta chains from the same sample are listed, as sequenced in a study of regulatory T cells in long-lasting Graves disease. Time point: persistent/refractory GD, antithyroid drugs over 5 years with positive TRAb. TCR sequences were obtained from RNA taken from PBMCs. Library construction for TCR beta used iRepertoire HTBI primers and Arm-PCR of CDR3 regions. MiXCR, run by TCRdb on the multiplex PCR reads, gives a single entry per CDR3 protein. This sample has around 460,000 distinct CDR3 sequences, with roughly 22% found just once. The sequencing used peripheral blood mononuclear cells (PBMCs), collected when the disease was refractory, from a patient treated with antithyroid drugs. The origin of the receptors is a female donor with Graves disease.

J is TRBJ1-5 and V is TRBV12-5, with D perhaps TRBD1 (5 bases). The CDR3 spans 14 residues. Germline V lookup: CDR1 LGHNT, CDR2 FRNRAP. Trimming took off 1 base at V and 2 bases at J, with 6 bases between the two ends. CDR3 residues: CASGLGGGNQPQHF. Written as DNA, the CDR3 is TGTGCTAGTGGTTTGGGGGGGGGCAATCAGCCCCAGCATTTT.

In this sample, this clonotype turned up a few times. The chain carries TRBV3-1 and TRBJ1-2, with D unresolved. This CDR3 contains 15 residues. With 0 bases removed from V and 8 bases from J, the gap between germline ends came to 16 bases. Per the germline V gene, CDR1 is LGHDT and CDR2 is YNNKEL (reference sequence). The CDR3 DNA reads TGTGCCAGCAGCCAAGAGGGTGGCCAAAGGCACGGCTACACCTTC. Its translation: CASSQEGGQRHGYTF.

This clonotype has ten or more counts. The chain combines TRBV6-5 with TRBJ1-2; weak D call: TRBD1 (5 bases). V lost 2 bases to trimming and J lost 5 bases, with 9 bases between them. CDR1 is MNHEY, CDR2 SVGAGI, per germline. The length of the CDR3 is 13 residues. The CDR3 spells CASSYRQMYGYTF. DNA of the CDR3: TGTGCCAGCAGTTACAGACAGATGTATGGCTACACCTTC.

This clonotype came up many times. CDR3 sequence: CSARVAGHSYEQYF. The CDR3 nucleotides read TGCAGTGCTAGAGTGGCTGGTCACTCCTACGAGCAGTACTTC. The chain couples TRBV20-1 to TRBJ2-7; no firm D call. The CDR3 extends over 14 amino acids. Between the trimmed V and J ends, which lost 1 base and 0 bases, there was a span of 10 bases. CDR1 DFQATT and CDR2 SNEGSKA come from the germline V gene (reference sequence).

The J gene is TRBJ1-1, the V gene TRBV7-2; D is perhaps TRBD1 (5 bases). Trimming stripped 1 base from V and 1 base from J, with 13 bases between. CDR1 and CDR2 from the germline V gene are SGHTA and FQGNSA. This CDR3 is built from 16 residues. This chain's CDR3 is CASSLDGAVSNTEAFF. The CDR3 coding sequence is TGTGCCAGCAGCTTAGACGGGGCAGTTTCGAACACTGAAGCTTTCTTT. The full variable domain, its missing parts supplied by reference TRBV7-2 and TRBJ1-1, is GAGVSQSPSNKVTEKGKDVELRCDPISGHTALYWYRQSLGQGLEFLIYFQGNSAPDKSGLPSDRFSAERTGGSVSTLTIQRTQQEDSAVYLCASSLDGAVSNTEAFFGQGTRLTVV.

In this sample, this clonotype turned up many times. This chain connects TRBV7-2 to TRBJ1-5; D is undetermined. The CDR3 consists of 14 residues. V was shortened by 1 base and J by 7 bases, with 11 bases between the two germline ends. From germline, CDR1 is SGHTA and CDR2 FQGNSA. Here the CDR3 reads CASSLGRVSQPQHF. The CDR3 DNA sequence: TGTGCCAGCAGCTTAGGGCGGGTCAGCCAGCCCCAGCATTTT.

This clonotype has a count of ten or more. The chain carries TRBV7-2 and TRBJ1-1, with unresolved D. V was clipped by 7 bases and J by 4 bases, with 10 bases between them. The CDR3 length is 12 residues. CDR1 and CDR2 from the germline V gene are SGHTA and FQGNSA. The CDR3, as DNA: TGTGCCAGCATCTGGGGAGTCACTGAAGCTTTCTTT. This gives the protein CASIWGVTEAFF.

The V and J genes are TRBV7-3 and TRBJ2-3; the D gene is possibly TRBD1 (5 bases). V lost 5 bases, J lost 4 bases, and 13 bases lay in between. Germline CDR1 is SGHTA and CDR2 is FQGTGA. The CDR3 length is 14 residues. CDR3 in DNA: TGTGCCAGCAGCCCCGGACATCAAGCAGATACGCAGTATTTT. Amino acid sequence: CASSPGHQADTQYF.

A few counts support this clonotype. The J gene is TRBJ2-1, the V gene TRBV5-6, with D tentatively TRBD1 or TRBD2 (5 bases each). V gave up 3 bases and J gave up 6 bases, with 16 bases separating them. Germline lookup yields CDR1 SGHDT and CDR2 YYEEEE. This CDR3 is 15 amino acids long. CDR3 residues: CASSYLDQRGNEQFF. CDR3 sequence (DNA): TGTGCCAGCAGCTACCTAGACCAGAGGGGCAATGAGCAGTTCTTC.

The rearrangement uses TRBV9 and TRBJ2-2; D is possibly TRBD2 (5 bases). CDR1 and CDR2 from the germline V gene are SGDLS and YYNGEE. CDR3 length equals 15 residues. V was pared by 3 bases and J by 4 bases, with 13 bases between. CDR3 in amino acids: CASSDRPAGTGELFF. The DNA for the CDR3 is TGTGCCAGCAGCGACCGACCCGCGGGCACCGGGGAGCTGTTTTTT.